This TCR beta chain emerged from a study of blood T cells in healthy people across ages. Notes on the study in general: Strongly correlated with naive T cell percentage was TCR beta diversity.

Those donating, healthy Caucasian individuals from Russia, were aged roughly 6 to 95. Staff drew roughly 10 milliliters of peripheral blood from each donor. Of note for this clonotype: The antigen is unknown.

Sample-barcoded 5' priming and a J-beta primer mix drove a second PCR of about 6 to 12 cycles. Tags on each cDNA molecule came from a template-switch adaptor with 12 random nucleotides. Using its own MiXCR run on the 5' RACE reads, TCRdb lists one record per CDR3 protein. The sample consists of 1.5 million to 2 million distinct CDR3 sequences, just under 50% of them appearing once. With 5 bases clipped from V and 4 bases from J, the junction kept 7 bases outside the gene matches. CDR3 length equals 15 residues. Germline V gene data show CDR1 as MNHEY and CDR2 as SMNVEV (reference sequence). V is TRBV27 and J is TRBJ1-1; 10 nucleotides agree with TRBD1. The receptor was isolated from a woman aged 40 to 50 in good health. The sample was blood. The CDR3 region is CASSLDRGPRTEAFF. The CDR3 bases are TGTGCCAGCAGTCTTGACAGGGGGCCTCGCACTGAAGCTTTCTTT.